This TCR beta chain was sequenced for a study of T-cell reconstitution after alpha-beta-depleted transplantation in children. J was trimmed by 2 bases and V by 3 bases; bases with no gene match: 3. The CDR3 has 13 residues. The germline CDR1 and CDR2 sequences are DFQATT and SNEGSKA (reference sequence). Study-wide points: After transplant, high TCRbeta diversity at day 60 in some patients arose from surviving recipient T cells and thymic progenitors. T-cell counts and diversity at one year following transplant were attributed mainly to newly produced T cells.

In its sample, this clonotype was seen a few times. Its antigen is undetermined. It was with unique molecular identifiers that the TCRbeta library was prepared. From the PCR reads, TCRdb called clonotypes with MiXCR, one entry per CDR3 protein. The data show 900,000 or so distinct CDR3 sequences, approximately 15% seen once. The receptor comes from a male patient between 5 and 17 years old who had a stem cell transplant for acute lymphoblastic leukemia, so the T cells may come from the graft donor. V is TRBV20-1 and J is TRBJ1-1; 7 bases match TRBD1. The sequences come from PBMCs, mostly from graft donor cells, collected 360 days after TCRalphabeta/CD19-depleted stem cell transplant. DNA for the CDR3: TGCAGTGCTAGTCGGGACAGCAACACTGAAGCTTTCTTT. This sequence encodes CSASRDSNTEAFF.